This T cell receptor beta chain was observed in a study of T cell responses to AZD1222 COVID-19 vaccine. Germline V gene sequence: CDR1 MNHEY, CDR2 SVGAGI. The CDR3 spans 15 residues. Trimming took 5 bases from V and 2 from J, leaving 13 bases between them. TCRdb's copy holds only in-frame clones and misses some; the assay was immunoSEQ multiplex PCR. The top ten clones hold 6.6% of a sample with nearly 110,000 clones, 89% of them seen once. The V and J genes are TRBV6-5 and TRBJ1-5; a weak D match, TRBD1 (5 bases). This receptor was obtained from an adult in good health. Sequences were derived from peripheral blood, sampled on day 0 of AZD1222 vaccination. The CDR3 is CASSRDAGRNQPQHF. The CDR3 nucleotides read TGTGCCAGCAGTCGGGACGCCGGCCGCAATCAGCCCCAGCATTTT.